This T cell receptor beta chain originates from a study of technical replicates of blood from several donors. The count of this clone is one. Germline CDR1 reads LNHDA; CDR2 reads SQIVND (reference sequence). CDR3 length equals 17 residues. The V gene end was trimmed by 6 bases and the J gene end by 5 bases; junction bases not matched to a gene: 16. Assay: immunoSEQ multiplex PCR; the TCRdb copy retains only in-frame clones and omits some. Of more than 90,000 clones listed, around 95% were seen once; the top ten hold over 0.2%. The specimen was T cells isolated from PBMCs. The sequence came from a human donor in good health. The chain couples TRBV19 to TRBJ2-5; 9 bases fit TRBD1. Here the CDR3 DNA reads TGTGCCAGTAGCCAGGGACAGGGTGTTGTTGTGACGGAGACCCAGTACTTC. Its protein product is CASSQGQGVVVTETQYF. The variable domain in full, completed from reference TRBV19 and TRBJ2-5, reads DGGITQSPKYLFRKEGQNVTLSCEQNLNHDAMYWYRQDPGQGLRLIYYSQIVNDFQKGDIAEGYSVSREKKESFPLTVTSAQKNPTAFYLCASSQGQGVVVTETQYFGPGTRLLVL.